This T cell receptor (beta chain) was obtained from a study of identical twins. Study results and caveats: Out-of-frame alpha sequences shared by twins showed excess low generation probability.

CDR1 is LGHDT and CDR2 is YNNKEL in the germline V gene (reference sequence). V lost 0 bases, J lost 2 bases, and 5 bases stayed unmatched. The CDR3 length is 16 residues. A universal primer site came from template switching; cDNA carried unique molecular identifiers. TCRdb fed the 5' RACE reads into MiXCR, producing one record per CDR3 protein. This table holds hundreds of thousands of distinct CDR3 sequences, around an eighth found once. A few counts support this clonotype. What it recognizes is unknown. This sample was also put to use in a study of yellow fever vaccine responses in identical twins.

The genes are TRBV3-1 and TRBJ2-3; 7 nucleotides line up with TRBD2. This receptor was identified in a woman under 30 in good health. The sequenced material came from CD8+ T cells sorted from blood. CDR3 in amino acids: CASSQDGGSNTDTQYF. DNA of the CDR3: TGTGCCAGCAGCCAAGACGGCGGGAGCAACACAGATACGCAGTATTTT.